This TCR beta chain was identified during a study of cytomegalovirus exposure and HLA in healthy donors. Notes on the study in general: Reported performance of the classifier showed diagnosis of cytomegalovirus status with high specificity and sensitivity. Relative to the roughly 690-donor mean, N-insertions were reportedly fewer in an Asian-associated ancestry cluster in a later analysis.

This clone has just one count. Its antigen is as yet unknown. All the people who gave samples were healthy bone marrow donors. Trimming removed 2 bases from V and 4 bases from J, with 11 bases in between. The V gene's germline CDR1 is SGHTA and CDR2 FQGNSA. This CDR3 contains 14 residues. The study ran its PCR with 60 Vbeta and 13 Jbeta primers. The data were produced by immunoSEQ multiplex PCR, yet TCRdb's version contains in-frame clones alone and is incomplete. The sample shows over 200,000 clones, approximately 82% of them seen only once. The gene calls are TRBV7-2 and TRBJ2-5; D perhaps matches TRBD2 (6 bases). The sequence came from a woman aged 40 to 50 in good health and CMV-seronegative. The specimen was PBMCs. CDR3 region: CASSLRGAGETQYF. The CDR3 nucleotides read TGTGCCAGCAGCTTAAGGGGAGCGGGAGAGACCCAGTACTTC.